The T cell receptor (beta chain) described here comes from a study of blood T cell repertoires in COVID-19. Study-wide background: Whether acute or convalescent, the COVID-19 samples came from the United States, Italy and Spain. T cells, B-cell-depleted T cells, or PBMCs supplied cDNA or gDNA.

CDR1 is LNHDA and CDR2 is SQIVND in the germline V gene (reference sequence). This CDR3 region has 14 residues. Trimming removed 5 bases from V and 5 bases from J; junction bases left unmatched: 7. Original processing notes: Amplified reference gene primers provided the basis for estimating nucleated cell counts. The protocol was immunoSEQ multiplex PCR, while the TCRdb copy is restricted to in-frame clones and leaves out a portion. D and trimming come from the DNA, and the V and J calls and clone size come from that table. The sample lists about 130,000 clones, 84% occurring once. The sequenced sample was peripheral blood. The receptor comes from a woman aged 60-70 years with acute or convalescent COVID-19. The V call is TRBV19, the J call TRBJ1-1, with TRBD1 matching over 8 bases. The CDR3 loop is CASSPQGARTEAFF. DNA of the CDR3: TGTGCCAGTAGTCCTCAGGGGGCGCGGACTGAAGCTTTCTTT.